This section outlines one T cell receptor beta chain sequence together with its context. Its target is not known. TCRdb's copy holds only in-frame clones and misses some; the assay was immunoSEQ multiplex PCR. The repertoire holds millions of clones, with 85% to 95% as singletons. The source of the sample is a study of shared clonotypes between healthy human individuals. The study's findings and limits: Naive subsets generally had larger estimated richness than memory subsets. Generation probabilities were higher for clonotypes shared across all four sorted-subset donors than for unshared ones.

The V and J ends lost 6 bases and 6 bases, in that order; junction bases with no gene match: 2. This CDR3 comprises 12 residues. The germline V gene encodes CDR1 MNHEY and CDR2 SVGAGI. CD45RO-negative, CCR7-selected cells formed the naive CD8 fraction, which excluded terminally differentiated effector memory CD45RA+ cells. The study drew all its donors from Caucasian adults living in Nashville, Tennessee. The sequence was obtained from a man aged 18-30 years in good health. Some clones in this sample may be carry-over from other donors' samples. This chain links TRBV6-5 with TRBJ2-1, with TRBD2 matching over 7 bases. Source material: naive CD8+ T cells from PBMCs. CDR3 amino acids: CASRGGLNEQFF. In DNA, the CDR3 is TGTGCCAGCAGGGGAGGGCTCAATGAGCAGTTCTTC.